This T cell receptor (beta chain) is from a study of T cell repertoires in cytomegalovirus infection. In the study overall: It was recently identified HLA-C-restricted and well-studied HLA-B-restricted CMV epitopes that the study used. Matching HLA type and CMV infection were both indicated by public TCR beta signatures. Notes on the study in general: HLA-C-restricted TCR beta clonotypes specific for CMV led the ex vivo response. The cumulative frequency of public TCR beta families identified carriers of CMV plus the relevant HLA.

This clonotype appeared a few times. Its specificity is unknown. Trimming cost V 5 bases and J 0 bases, with 4 bases left between them. The germline gives CDR1 KGHDR, CDR2 SFDVKD. The CDR3 spans 14 residues. TCRdb re-derived calls from the reads in MiXCR, one entry per CDR3 protein. The data contain some 920,000 distinct CDR3 sequences, 30% to 40% of them seen just once; the ten biggest clones take up around 15%. The sample in question was cultured CD8+ T cells from PBMCs, obtained from culture after CMV antigen stimulation. The TCR was taken from a human donor in good health (CMV status not recorded). Some clones in this sample may be carry-over from other donors' samples. The chain joins TRBV24-1 to TRBJ1-6; D is undetermined. The CDR3 loop reads CATSGSSYNSPLHF. CDR3 bases: TGTGCCACCAGTGGAAGCTCCTATAATTCACCCCTCCACTTT.